These 8 T cell receptor beta chains originate from one sample sequenced in a study of spatial heterogeneity in lung cancer (dated by TCRdb to the late 2010s). Library creation used 5' RACE. Sequencing instrument: NextSeq 500. The raw public reads went through TCRdb reprocessing: fastp at Q25, MiXCR clone calling, in-frame beta chains kept. Identical CDR3 protein sequences are pooled into one entry, listed with their most common genes and DNA. For this sample there are around 20,000 distinct CDR3 sequences; about a tenth appear just once. The ten top clones hold approximately 21% of the sample. What this sample's time point label stands for: blood at routine non-recurrence follow-up after resection. Sequencing used PBMCs, obtained at follow-up. All receptors come from a male donor with early-stage non-small cell lung cancer.

This clonotype was counted at least ten times. This rearrangement joins TRBV18 to TRBJ2-7; a weak D match, TRBD1 (6 bases). Looked up from germline, CDR1 is KGHSH and CDR2 is LQKENI. V was trimmed by 5 bases and J by 2 bases, leaving 7 bases between them. CDR3 length: 12 amino acids. CDR3: CASSGGPYEQYF. In DNA form, the CDR3 reads TGTGCCAGCTCAGGGGGCCCCTACGAGCAGTACTTC.

V and J are TRBV19 and TRBJ2-5; 9 bases map to TRBD1. From germline, CDR1 is LNHDA and CDR2 SQIVND (reference sequence). V shed 8 bases, J shed 4 bases, and the junction held 8 bases outside the gene matches. The CDR3 sequence is 14 residues long. The CDR3 coding sequence is TGTGCCAGTTCCCGGGACAGGGTAGGAGAGACCCAGTACTTC. Amino acids: CASSRDRVGETQYF.

Ten or more counts support this clonotype. The gene calls are TRBV11-2 and TRBJ2-1; 9 bases align to TRBD1. Germline V gives CDR1 SGHAT, CDR2 FQNNGV. This CDR3 comprises 15 residues. V lost 2 bases and J lost 7; bases outside the gene matches: 6. CDR3 amino acids: CASSLLIGQGNEQFF. The CDR3, as DNA: TGTGCCAGCAGCTTACTTATCGGACAGGGGAATGAGCAGTTCTTC. Combining the CDR3 with reference TRBV11-2 and TRBJ2-1 gives the whole variable domain EAGVAQSPRYKIIEKRQSVAFWCNPISGHATLYWYQQILGQGPKLLIQFQNNGVVDDSQLPKDRFSAERLKGVDSTLKIQPAKLEDSAVYLCASSLLIGQGNEQFFGPGTRLTVL.

This clonotype is medium-sized. The chain is built from TRBV12-3 or TRBV12-4 and TRBJ1-2; 7 bases line up with TRBD1. After removal of 2 bases from V and 0 bases from J, the junction contained 3 bases not matched to a gene. The CDR3 is 15 residues long. CDR3 residues: CASSLWDSTNYGYTF. The CDR3 DNA is TGTGCCAGCAGTTTATGGGACAGTACTAACTATGGCTACACCTTC.

The sample holds a few counts of this clonotype. The gene calls are TRBV28 and TRBJ2-3; D is unresolved. V gave up 5 bases and J gave up 8 bases, with 11 bases separating them. The CDR3 is made up of 12 amino acids. In germline, CDR1 is MDHEN, CDR2 SYDVKM. The CDR3 DNA reads TGTGCCAGCAGTACGAGGACGAGTACGCAGTATTTT. Protein: CASSTRTSTQYF.

The sample holds many counts of this clonotype. The chain combines TRBV5-1 with TRBJ1-1; no firm D call. V was clipped by 0 bases and J by 7 bases, with 10 bases between them. This CDR3 is 13 amino acids long. Germline V lookup: CDR1 SGHRS, CDR2 YFSETQ. CDR3 sequence reads: CASSLGSANEAFF. DNA of the CDR3: TGCGCCAGCAGCTTGGGCAGTGCCAATGAAGCTTTCTTT.

This clonotype has only a few counts. The genes are TRBV30 and TRBJ2-5; possibly TRBD1 for D (6 bases). The CDR3 sequence is 13 residues long. Trimming stripped 2 bases from V and 5 bases from J, with 12 bases between. Looked up from germline, CDR1 is GTSNPN and CDR2 is SVGIG (reference sequence). This CDR3 reads CAWSQQGRETQYF. CDR3 nucleotide sequence: TGTGCCTGGAGTCAACAGGGTCGGGAGACCCAGTACTTC.

In its sample, this clonotype was seen a few times. The DNA of the CDR3 is TGTGCCAGCAGCGTAGCTGAACCGCACACAGATACGCAGTATTTT. Translation: CASSVAEPHTDTQYF. The chain joins TRBV9 to TRBJ2-3; the D is unclear. V lost 0 bases and J lost 2, with 10 bases in between. Germline CDR1 is SGDLS and CDR2 is YYNGEE. This CDR3 spans 15 amino acids.